One T cell receptor beta chain is described in this entry. Its specificity is unknown. The data were obtained in a study of cytomegalovirus exposure and HLA in healthy donors. Broader study findings: The authors judged a highly shared variant cluster likely a sequencing artifact. Prior analysis indicated that the majority of TCR beta V segments exhibited productivity approximately 90% or approximately 30% of the time.

The PCR ran on 60 Vbeta and 13 Jbeta primers. Clones were sequenced by immunoSEQ multiplex PCR, and TCRdb holds only the in-frame ones, with some missing. The table has about 35,000 clones, about 80% seen once. The V end was cut by 6 bases, the J end by 3 bases, with 17 bases between. This CDR3 contains 15 residues. CDR1 and CDR2 (germline): SGHTA, FQGNSA. The clonotype comes from a male donor in good health and CMV-seronegative. The sequencing input was PBMCs. The rearrangement joins TRBV7-2 to TRBJ1-2; D is unclear. CDR3 sequence reads: CASSTSESSHYGYTF. The CDR3 bases are TGTGCCAGCAGTACATCGGAGTCTAGCCACTATGGCTACACCTTC.